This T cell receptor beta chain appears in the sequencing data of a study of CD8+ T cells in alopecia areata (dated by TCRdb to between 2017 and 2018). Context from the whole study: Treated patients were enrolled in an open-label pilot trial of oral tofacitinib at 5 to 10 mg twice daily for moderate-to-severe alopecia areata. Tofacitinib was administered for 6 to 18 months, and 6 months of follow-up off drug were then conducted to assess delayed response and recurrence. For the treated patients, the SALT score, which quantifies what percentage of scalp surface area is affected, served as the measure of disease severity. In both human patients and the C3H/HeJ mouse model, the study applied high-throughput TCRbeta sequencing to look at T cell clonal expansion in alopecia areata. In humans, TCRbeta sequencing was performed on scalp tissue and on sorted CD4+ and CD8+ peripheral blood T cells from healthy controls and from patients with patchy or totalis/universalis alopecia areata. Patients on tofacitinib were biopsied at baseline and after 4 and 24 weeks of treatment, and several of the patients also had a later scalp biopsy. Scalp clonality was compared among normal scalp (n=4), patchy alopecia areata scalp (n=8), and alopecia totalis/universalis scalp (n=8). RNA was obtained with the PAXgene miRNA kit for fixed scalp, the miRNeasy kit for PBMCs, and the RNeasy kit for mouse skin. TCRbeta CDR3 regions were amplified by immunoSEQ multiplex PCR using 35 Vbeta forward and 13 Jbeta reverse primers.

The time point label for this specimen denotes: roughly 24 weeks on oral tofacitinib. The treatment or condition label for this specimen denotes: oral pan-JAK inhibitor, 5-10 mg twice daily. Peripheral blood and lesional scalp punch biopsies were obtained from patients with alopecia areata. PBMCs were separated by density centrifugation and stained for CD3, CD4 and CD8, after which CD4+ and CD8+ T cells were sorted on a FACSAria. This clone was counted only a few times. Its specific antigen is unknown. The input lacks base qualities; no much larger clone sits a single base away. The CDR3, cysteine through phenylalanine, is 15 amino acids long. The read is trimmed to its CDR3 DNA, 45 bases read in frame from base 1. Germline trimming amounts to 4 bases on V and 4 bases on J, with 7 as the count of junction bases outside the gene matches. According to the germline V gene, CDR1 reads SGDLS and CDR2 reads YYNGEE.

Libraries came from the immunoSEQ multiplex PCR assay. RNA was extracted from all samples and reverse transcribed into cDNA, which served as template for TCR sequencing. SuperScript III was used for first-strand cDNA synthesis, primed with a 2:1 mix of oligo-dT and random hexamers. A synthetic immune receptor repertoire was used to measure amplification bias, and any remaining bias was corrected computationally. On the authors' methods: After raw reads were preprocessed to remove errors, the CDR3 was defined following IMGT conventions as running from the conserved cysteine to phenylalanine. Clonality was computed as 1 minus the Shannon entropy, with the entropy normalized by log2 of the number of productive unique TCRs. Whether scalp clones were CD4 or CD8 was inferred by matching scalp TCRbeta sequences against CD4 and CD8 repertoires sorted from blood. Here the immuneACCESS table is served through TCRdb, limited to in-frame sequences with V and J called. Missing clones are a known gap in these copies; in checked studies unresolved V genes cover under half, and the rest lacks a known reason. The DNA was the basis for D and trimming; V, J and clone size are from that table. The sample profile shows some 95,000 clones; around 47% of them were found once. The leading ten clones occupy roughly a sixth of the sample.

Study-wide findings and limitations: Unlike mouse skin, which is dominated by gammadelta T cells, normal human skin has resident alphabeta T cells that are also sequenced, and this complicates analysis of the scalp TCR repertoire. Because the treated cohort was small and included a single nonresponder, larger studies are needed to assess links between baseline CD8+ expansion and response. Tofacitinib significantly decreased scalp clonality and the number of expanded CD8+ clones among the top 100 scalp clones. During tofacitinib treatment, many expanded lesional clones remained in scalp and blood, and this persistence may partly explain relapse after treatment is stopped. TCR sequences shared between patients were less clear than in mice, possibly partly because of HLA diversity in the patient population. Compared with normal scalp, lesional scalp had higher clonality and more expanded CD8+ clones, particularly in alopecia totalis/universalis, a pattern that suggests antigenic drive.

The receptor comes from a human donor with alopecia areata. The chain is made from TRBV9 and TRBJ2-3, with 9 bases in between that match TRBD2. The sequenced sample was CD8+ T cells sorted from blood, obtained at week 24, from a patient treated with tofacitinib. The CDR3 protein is CASSMAGGVADTQYF. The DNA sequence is TGTGCCAGCAGCATGGCGGGAGGGGTGGCAGATACGCAGTATTTT.